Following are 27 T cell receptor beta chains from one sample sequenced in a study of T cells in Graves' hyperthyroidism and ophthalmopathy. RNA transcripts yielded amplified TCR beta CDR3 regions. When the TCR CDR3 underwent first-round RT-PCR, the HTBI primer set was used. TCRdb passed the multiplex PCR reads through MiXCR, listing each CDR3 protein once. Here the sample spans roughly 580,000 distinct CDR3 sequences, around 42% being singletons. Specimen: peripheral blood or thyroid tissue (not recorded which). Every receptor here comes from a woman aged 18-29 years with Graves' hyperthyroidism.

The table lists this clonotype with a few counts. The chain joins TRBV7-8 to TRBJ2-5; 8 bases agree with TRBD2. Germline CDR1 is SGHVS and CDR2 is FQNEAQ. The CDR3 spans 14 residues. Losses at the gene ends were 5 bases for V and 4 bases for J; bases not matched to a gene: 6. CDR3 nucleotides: TGTGCCAGCAGCCGCTGGACTAGCCGAGAGACCCAGTACTTC. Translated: CASSRWTSRETQYF. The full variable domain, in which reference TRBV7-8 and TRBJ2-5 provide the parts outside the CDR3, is GAGVSQSPRYKVAKRGQDVALRCDPISGHVSLFWYQQALGQGPEFLTYFQNEAQLDKSGLPSDRFFAERPEGSVSTLKIQRTQQEDSAVYLCASSRWTSRETQYFGPGTRLLVL.

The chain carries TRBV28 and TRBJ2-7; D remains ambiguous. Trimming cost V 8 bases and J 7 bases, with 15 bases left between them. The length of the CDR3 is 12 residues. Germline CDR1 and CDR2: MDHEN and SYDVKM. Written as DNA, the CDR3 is TGTGCCAGCGTTGTCACAGTGGGGGAGCAGTACTTC. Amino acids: CASVVTVGEQYF. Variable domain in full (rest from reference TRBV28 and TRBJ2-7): DVKVTQSSRYLVKRTGEKVFLECVQDMDHENMFWYRQDPGLGLRLIYFSYDVKMKEKGDIPEGYSVSREKKERFSLILESASTNQTSMYLCASVVTVGEQYFGPGTRLTVT.

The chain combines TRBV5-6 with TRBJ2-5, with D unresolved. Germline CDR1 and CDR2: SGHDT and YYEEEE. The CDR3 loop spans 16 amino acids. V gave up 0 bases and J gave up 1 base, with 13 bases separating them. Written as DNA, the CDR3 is TGTGCCAGCAGCTTGGAGTTCGGCCACCTCCAAGAGACCCAGTACTTC. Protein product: CASSLEFGHLQETQYF.

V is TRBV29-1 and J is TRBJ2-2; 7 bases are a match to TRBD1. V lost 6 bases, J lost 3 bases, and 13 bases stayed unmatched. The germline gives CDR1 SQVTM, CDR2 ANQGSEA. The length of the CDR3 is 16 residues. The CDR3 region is CSVASAGGVYTGELFF. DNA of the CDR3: TGCAGCGTAGCCTCTGCAGGGGGTGTCTACACCGGGGAGCTGTTTTTT.

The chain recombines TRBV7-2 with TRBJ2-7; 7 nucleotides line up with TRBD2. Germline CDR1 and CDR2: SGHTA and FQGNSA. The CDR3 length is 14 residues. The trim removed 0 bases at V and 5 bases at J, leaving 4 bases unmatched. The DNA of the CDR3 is TGTGCCAGCAGCTTAGCGAGCGGGGACCACGAGCAGTACTTC. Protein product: CASSLASGDHEQYF.

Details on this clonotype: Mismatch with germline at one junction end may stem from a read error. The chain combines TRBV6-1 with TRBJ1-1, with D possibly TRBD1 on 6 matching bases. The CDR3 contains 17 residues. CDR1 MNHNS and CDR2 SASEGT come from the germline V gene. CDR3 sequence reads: CASSQARGIIGSTEAFF. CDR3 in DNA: TGCGCCAGCAGCCAAGCCAGGGGAATTATAGGTTCCACTGAAGCTTTCTTT.

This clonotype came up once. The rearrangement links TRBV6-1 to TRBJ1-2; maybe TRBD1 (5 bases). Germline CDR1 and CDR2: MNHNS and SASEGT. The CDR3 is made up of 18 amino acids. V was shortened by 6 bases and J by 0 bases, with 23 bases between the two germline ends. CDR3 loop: CASSQIVAGLVTNYGYTF. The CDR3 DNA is TGTGCCAGCAGCCAAATTGTGGCAGGGCTTGTTACTAACTATGGCTACACCTTC.

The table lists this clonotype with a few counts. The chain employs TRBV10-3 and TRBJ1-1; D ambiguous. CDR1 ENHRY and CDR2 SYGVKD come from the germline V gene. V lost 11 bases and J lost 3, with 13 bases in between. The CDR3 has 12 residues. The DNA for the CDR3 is TGTGCCTCCCATAGAGAGCACACTGAAGCTTTCTTT. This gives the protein CASHREHTEAFF.

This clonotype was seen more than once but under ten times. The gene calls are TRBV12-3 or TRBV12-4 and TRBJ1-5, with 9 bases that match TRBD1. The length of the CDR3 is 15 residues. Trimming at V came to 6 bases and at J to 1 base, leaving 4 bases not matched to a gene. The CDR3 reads CASSSGQGSNQPQHF. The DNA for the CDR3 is TGTGCCAGCAGCTCTGGACAGGGGAGCAATCAGCCCCAGCATTTT.

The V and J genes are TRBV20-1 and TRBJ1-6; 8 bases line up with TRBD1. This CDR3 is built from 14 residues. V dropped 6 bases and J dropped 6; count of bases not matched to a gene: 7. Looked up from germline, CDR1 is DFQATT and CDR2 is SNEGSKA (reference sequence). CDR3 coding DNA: TGCAGTGCAACGCAGGGGGCGCTTAATTCACCCCTCCACTTT. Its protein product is CSATQGALNSPLHF.

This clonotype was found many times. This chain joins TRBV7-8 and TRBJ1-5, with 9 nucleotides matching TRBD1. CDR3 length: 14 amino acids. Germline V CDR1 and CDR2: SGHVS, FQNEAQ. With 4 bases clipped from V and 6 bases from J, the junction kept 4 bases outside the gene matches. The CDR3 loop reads CASSSTGGIQPQHF. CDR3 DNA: TGTGCCAGCAGCTCAACAGGGGGCATTCAGCCCCAGCATTTT.

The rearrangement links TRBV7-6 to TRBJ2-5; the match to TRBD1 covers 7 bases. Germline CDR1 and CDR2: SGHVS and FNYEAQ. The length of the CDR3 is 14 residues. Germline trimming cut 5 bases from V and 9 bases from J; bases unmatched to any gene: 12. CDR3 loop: CASSARQGYQPQYF. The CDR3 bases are TGTGCCAGCAGCGCCCGACAGGGCTATCAGCCCCAGTACTTC.

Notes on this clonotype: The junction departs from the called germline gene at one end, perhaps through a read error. CDR3 nucleotide sequence: TGCAGTGCCAGAGGGGACTTATCCTACGAGCAGTACTTC. It translates to CSARGDLSYEQYF. This chain connects TRBV20-1 to TRBJ2-7, with D tentatively TRBD2 (6 bases). Germline V lookup: CDR1 DFQATT, CDR2 SNEGSKA (reference sequence). This CDR3 spans 13 amino acids.

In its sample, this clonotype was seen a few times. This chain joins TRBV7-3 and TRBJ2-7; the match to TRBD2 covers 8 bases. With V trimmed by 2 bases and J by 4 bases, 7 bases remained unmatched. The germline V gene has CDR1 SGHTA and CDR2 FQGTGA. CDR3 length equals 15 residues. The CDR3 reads CASSLPIAGSYEQYF. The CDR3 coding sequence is TGTGCCAGCAGCTTACCCATAGCGGGGTCATACGAGCAGTACTTC.

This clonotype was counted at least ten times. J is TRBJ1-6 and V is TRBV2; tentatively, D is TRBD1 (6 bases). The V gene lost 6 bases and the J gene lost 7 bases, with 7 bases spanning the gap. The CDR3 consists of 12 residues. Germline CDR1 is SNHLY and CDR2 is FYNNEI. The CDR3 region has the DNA TGTGCCAGCAGGGACAGAAATTCACCCCTCCACTTT. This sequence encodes CASRDRNSPLHF.

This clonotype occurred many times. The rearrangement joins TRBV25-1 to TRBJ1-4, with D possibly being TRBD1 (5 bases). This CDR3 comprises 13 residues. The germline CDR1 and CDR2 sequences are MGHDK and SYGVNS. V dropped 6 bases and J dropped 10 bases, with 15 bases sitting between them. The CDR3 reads CASSGTSRGKLFF. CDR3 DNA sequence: TGTGCCAGCAGCGGGACCAGCCGTGGAAAACTGTTTTTT.

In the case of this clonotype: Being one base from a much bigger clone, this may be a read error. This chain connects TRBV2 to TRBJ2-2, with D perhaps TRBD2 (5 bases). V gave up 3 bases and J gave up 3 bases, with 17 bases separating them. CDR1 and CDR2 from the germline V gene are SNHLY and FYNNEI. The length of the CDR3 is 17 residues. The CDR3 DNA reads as TGTGCCAGCAGTGAGTCGAGAGGTAGCGCAGACACCGGGGAGCTGTTTTTT. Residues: CASSESRGSADTGELFF.

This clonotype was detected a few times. In nucleotides, the CDR3 is TGCAGCGTTGAGGGGGGCGTCGTGATCCAGTACTTC. Protein sequence: CSVEGGVVIQYF. The chain is built from TRBV29-1 and TRBJ2-5; D is tentatively TRBD1 or TRBD2 (6 bases each). The germline V gene has CDR1 SQVTM and CDR2 ANQGSEA. V lost 3 bases and J lost 10, with 15 bases in between. The CDR3 covers 12 residues.

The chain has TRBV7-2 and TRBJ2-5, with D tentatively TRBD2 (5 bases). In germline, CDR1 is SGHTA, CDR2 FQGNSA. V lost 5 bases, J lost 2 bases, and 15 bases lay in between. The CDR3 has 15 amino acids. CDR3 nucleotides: TGTGCCAGCAGCCTATCCGCCAGCGGTCAAGAGACCCAGTACTTC. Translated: CASSLSASGQETQYF.

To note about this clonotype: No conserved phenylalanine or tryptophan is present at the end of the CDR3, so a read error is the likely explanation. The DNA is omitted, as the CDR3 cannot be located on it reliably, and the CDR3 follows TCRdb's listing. This CDR3 is CAISAFLDRTYSNQPRPR. V gene TRBV10-3 combines with J gene TRBJ1-5. In germline, CDR1 is ENHRY, CDR2 SYGVKD. The CDR3 has 18 amino acids, counting both end residues.

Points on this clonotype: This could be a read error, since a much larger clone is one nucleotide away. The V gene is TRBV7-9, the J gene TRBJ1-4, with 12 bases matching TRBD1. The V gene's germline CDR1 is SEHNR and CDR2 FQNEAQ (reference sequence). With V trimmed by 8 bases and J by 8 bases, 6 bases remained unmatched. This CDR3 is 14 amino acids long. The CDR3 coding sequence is TGTGCCAGCCGCGGGACAGGGGGCAGAGAAAAACTGTTTTTT. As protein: CASRGTGGREKLFF.

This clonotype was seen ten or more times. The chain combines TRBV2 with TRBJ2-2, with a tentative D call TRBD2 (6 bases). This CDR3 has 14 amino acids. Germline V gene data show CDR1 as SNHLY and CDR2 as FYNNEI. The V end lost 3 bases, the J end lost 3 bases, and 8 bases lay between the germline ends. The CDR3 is CASSEDYYTGELFF. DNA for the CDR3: TGTGCCAGCAGTGAGGACTATTACACCGGGGAGCTGTTTTTT.

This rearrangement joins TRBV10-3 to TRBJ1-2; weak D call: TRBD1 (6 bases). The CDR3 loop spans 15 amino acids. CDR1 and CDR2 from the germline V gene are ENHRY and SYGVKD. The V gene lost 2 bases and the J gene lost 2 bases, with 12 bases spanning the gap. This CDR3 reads CAISETGTHNYGYTF. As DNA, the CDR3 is TGTGCCATCAGTGAGACAGGGACCCACAACTATGGCTACACCTTC.

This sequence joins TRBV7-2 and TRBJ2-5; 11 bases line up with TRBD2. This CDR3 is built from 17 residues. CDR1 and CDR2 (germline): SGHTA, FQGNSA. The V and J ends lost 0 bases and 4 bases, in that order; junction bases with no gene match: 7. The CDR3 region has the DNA TGTGCCAGCAGCTTAGCGAGTAGCGGGAGGGCCAGAGAGACCCAGTACTTC. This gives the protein CASSLASSGRARETQYF.

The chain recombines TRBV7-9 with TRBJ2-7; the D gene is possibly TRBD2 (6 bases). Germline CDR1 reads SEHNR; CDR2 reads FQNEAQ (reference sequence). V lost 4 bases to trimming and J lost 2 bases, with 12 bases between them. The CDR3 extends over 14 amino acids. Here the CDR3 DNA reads TGTGCCAGCAGCTCAATAGCGGAGGCCTACGAGCAGTACTTC. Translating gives CASSSIAEAYEQYF.

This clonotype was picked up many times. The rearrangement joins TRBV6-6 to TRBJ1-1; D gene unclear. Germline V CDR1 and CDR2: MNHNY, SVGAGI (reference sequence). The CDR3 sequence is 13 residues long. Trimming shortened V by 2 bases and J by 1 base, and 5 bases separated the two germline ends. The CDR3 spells CASSYDENTEAFF. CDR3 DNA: TGTGCCAGCAGTTACGACGAGAACACTGAAGCTTTCTTT.

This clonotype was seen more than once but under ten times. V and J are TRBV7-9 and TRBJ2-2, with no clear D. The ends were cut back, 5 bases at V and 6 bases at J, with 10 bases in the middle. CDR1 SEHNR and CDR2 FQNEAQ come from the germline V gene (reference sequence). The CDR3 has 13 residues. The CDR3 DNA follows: TGTGCCAGCAGCCCATCAACGCCCGGGGAGCTGTTTTTT. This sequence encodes CASSPSTPGELFF. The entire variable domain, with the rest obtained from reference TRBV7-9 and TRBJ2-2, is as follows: DTGVSQNPRHKITKRGQNVTFRCDPISEHNRLYWYRQTLGQGPEFLTYFQNEAQLEKSRLLSDRFSAERPKGSFSTLEIQRTEQGDSAMYLCASSPSTPGELFFGEGSRLTVL.